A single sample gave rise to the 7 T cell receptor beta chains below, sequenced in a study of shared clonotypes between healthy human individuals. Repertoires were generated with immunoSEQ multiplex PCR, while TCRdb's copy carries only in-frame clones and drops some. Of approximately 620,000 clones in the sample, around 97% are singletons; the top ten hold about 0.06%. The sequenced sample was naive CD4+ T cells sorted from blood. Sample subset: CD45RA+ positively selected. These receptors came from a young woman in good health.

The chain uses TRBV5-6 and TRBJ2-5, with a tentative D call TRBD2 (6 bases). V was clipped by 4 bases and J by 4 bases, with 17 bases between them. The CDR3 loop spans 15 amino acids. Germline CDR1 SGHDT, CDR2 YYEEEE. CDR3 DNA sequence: TGTGCCAGCAGCCCGGGAGTCAGCCTGGGAGAGACCCAGTACTTC. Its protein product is CASSPGVSLGETQYF.

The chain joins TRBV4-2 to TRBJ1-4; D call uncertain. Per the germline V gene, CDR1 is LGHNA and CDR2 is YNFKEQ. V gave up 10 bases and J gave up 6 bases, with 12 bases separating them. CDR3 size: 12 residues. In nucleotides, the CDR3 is TGTGCCACCGCGGGGAGCGATGAAAAACTGTTTTTT. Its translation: CATAGSDEKLFF.

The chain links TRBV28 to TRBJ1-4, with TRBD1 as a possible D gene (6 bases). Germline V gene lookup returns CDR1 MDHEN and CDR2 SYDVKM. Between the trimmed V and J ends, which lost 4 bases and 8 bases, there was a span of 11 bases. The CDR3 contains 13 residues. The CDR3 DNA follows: TGTGCCAGCAGTTCATCCGGGACAGAAAAACTGTTTTTT. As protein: CASSSSGTEKLFF.

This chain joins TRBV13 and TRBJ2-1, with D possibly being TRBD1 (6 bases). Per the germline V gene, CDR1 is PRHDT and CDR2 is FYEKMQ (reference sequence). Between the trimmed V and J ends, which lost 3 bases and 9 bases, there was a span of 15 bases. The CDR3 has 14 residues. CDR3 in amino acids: CASSLGASSSEQFF. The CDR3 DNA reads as TGTGCCAGCAGCTTGGGGGCCTCCTCCAGTGAGCAGTTCTTC.

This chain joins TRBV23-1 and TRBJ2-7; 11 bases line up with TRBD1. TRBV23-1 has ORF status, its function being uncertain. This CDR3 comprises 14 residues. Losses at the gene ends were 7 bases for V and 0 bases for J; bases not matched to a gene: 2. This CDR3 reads CASKGQGDSYEQYF. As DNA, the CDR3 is TGCGCCAGCAAGGGACAGGGGGACTCCTACGAGCAGTACTTC.

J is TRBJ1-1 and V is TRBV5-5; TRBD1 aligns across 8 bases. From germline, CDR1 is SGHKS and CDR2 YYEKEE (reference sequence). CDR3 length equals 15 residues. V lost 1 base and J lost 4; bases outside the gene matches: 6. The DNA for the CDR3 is TGTGCCAGCAGCTTGAGCCAGGGGGCTAGCACTGAAGCTTTCTTT. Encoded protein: CASSLSQGASTEAFF.

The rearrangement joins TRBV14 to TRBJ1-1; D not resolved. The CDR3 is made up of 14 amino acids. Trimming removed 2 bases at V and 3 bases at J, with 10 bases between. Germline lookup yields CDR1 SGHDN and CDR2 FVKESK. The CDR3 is CASSQLRWYTEAFF. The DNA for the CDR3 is TGTGCCAGCAGCCAATTAAGGTGGTACACTGAAGCTTTCTTT.